This entry lists 2 T cell receptor beta chains sequenced from one sample in a study of T cell responses to AZD1222 COVID-19 vaccine. Sequencing was performed with immunoSEQ multiplex PCR; in TCRdb, only in-frame clones are kept and a portion is missing. The sample includes more than 70,000 clones, roughly 90% of them seen just once. This specimen consisted of peripheral blood, obtained 28 days after the second AZD1222 dose. The origin of the receptors is an adult who received the AZD1222 COVID-19 vaccine.

This chain joins TRBV29-1 and TRBJ2-2, with unresolved D. The CDR3 is made up of 12 amino acids. The V end lost 7 bases, the J end lost 3 bases, and 9 bases lay between the germline ends. Germline V gene lookup returns CDR1 SQVTM and CDR2 ANQGSEA. The CDR3 nucleotides are TGCAGCGCTTTCAGTGACACCGGGGAGCTGTTTTTT. As protein: CSAFSDTGELFF.

This chain links TRBV19 with TRBJ1-1; tentative D call: TRBD1 (5 bases). CDR3 size: 14 residues. Looked up from germline, CDR1 is LNHDA and CDR2 is SQIVND (reference sequence). Between the trimmed V and J ends, which lost 7 bases and 2 bases, there was a span of 14 bases. CDR3 nucleotide sequence: TGTGCCAGTACGAGGGACCAGGGCAACACTGAAGCTTTCTTT. Residues: CASTRDQGNTEAFF.